Presented here are 27 T cell receptor beta chains from one specimen sequenced in a study of cytomegalovirus exposure and HLA in healthy donors (dated by TCRdb to 2017 to 2019). Library construction relied on the immunoSEQ multiplex PCR assay. The multiplex PCR relied on a mix of 60 forward primers for TCR Vbeta segments and 13 reverse primers for TCR Jbeta segments. TCRdb retrieved this table from immuneACCESS and kept in-frame rearrangements only. Not all clones are present; in checked studies, unresolved V genes account for under half, and no reason is known for the remainder. The sample table holds more than 100,000 clones, of which roughly 80% were seen once. The ten largest clones capture 30% of the sample. Sequenced: PBMCs. The receptors originated from a man aged 55 to 70 in good health and CMV-seropositive.

V is TRBV5-1 and J is TRBJ1-3; D gene ambiguous. CDR1 SGHRS and CDR2 YFSETQ come from the germline V gene. This CDR3 is 15 amino acids long. V lost 4 bases, J lost 4 bases, and 15 bases lay in between. Here the CDR3 DNA reads TGCGCCAGCAGCCTAGCTCGCGAGAGGGGAAACACCATATATTTT. Translated: CASSLARERGNTIYF.

The rearrangement uses TRBV6-1 and TRBJ2-3, with 7 bases fitting TRBD2. V trimming: 6 bases; J trimming: 3 bases; junction bases outside the gene matches: 6. Germline CDR1 and CDR2: MNHNS and SASEGT. The CDR3 is made up of 14 amino acids. The CDR3 DNA reads as TGTGCCAGCAGGGGAGGGAGTGAAACAGATACGCAGTATTTT. It encodes CASRGGSETDTQYF.

This clone appeared once. The gene calls are TRBV28 and TRBJ1-2, with TRBD1 matching over 8 bases. The CDR3 loop spans 13 amino acids. Per the germline V gene, CDR1 is MDHEN and CDR2 is SYDVKM. The trim removed 4 bases at V and 10 bases at J, leaving 8 bases unmatched. The CDR3 is CASSSGQGDVYTF. The CDR3 DNA reads TGTGCCAGCAGTTCCGGACAGGGTGATGTCTACACCTTC.

The V call is TRBV11-2, the J call TRBJ2-7; possibly TRBD1 for D (5 bases). The CDR3 spans 14 residues. With 1 base removed from V and 3 bases from J, the gap between germline ends came to 10 bases. Germline CDR1 reads SGHAT; CDR2 reads FQNNGV. The CDR3 is CASSLAQGSYEQYF. Here the CDR3 DNA reads TGTGCCAGCAGCTTAGCTCAGGGTAGCTACGAGCAGTACTTC. Variable domain in full (rest from reference TRBV11-2 and TRBJ2-7): EAGVAQSPRYKIIEKRQSVAFWCNPISGHATLYWYQQILGQGPKLLIQFQNNGVVDDSQLPKDRFSAERLKGVDSTLKIQPAKLEDSAVYLCASSLAQGSYEQYFGPGTRLTVT.

The sample holds a few counts of this clone. V is TRBV2 and J is TRBJ2-5; D is unclear. The CDR3 contains 12 residues. Trimming took off 7 bases at V and 2 bases at J, with 8 bases between the two ends. Germline V gene data show CDR1 as SNHLY and CDR2 as FYNNEI. CDR3 residues: CASTINQETQYF. The CDR3 DNA reads TGTGCCAGCACTATCAATCAAGAGACCCAGTACTTC.

Turning to this clone: The junction does not match germline at one end; this may be a read error. V gene TRBV19 combines with J gene TRBJ2-6; a possible D gene is TRBD1 (5 bases). The CDR3 spans 15 residues. Looked up from germline, CDR1 is LNHDA and CDR2 is SQIVND (reference sequence). CDR3 coding DNA: TGTGCCAGTAGTATCCCCAGGGCTGGGGCCAACGGCCTGACTTTC. It translates to CASSIPRAGANGLTF.

This clone was observed once. V gene TRBV28 combines with J gene TRBJ2-1; 13 positions match TRBD2. The CDR3 covers 16 residues. V was clipped by 4 bases and J by 5 bases; unmatched bases: 5. Germline assignment: CDR1 MDHEN and CDR2 SYDVKM. In nucleotides, the CDR3 is TGTGCCAGCAGTTACACCGGGACTAGCGGGAACAATGAGCAGTTCTTC. Translating gives CASSYTGTSGNNEQFF.

V and J are TRBV28 and TRBJ1-1; D is perhaps TRBD1 (5 bases). Per germline, CDR1 MDHEN and CDR2 SYDVKM. CDR3 length equals 17 residues. The V end lost 5 bases, the J end lost 0 bases, and 19 bases lay between the germline ends. CDR3 loop: CASSPRGMQGLNTEAFF. As DNA, the CDR3 is TGTGCCAGCAGTCCACGAGGTATGCAGGGATTGAACACTGAAGCTTTCTTT.

The V gene is TRBV18, the J gene TRBJ1-3, with a tentative D call TRBD1 (6 bases). Germline V lookup: CDR1 KGHSH, CDR2 LQKENI. The V and J ends lost 3 bases and 4 bases respectively, with 13 bases between them. The CDR3 loop spans 15 amino acids. CDR3 region: CASSPLDSQGNTIYF. The CDR3 DNA is TGTGCCAGCTCACCGCTGGACAGCCAAGGAAACACCATATATTTT.

This chain joins TRBV30 and TRBJ2-5, with 12 bases aligning to TRBD2. V trimming: 2 bases; J trimming: 11 bases; junction bases outside the gene matches: 6. The CDR3 is 13 amino acids. Germline V gene data show CDR1 as GTSNPN and CDR2 as SVGIG (reference sequence). The CDR3 nucleotides read TGTGCCTGGAGTAGGCTAGCGGGGGGGTGGCAGTACTTC. It yields the protein CAWSRLAGGWQYF.

This clone was found a few times. The V gene is TRBV2, the J gene TRBJ2-7, with 9 bases that match TRBD1. This CDR3 comprises 12 residues. With 11 bases clipped from V and 0 bases from J, the junction kept 2 bases outside the gene matches. The V gene's germline CDR1 is SNHLY and CDR2 FYNNEI. Here the CDR3 reads CAATGGSYEQYF. The CDR3 DNA is TGTGCCGCGACAGGGGGCTCCTACGAGCAGTACTTC.

The CDR3 region has the DNA TGTGCCAGCAGCTCCGCTAGCGGGGGGAGCTACGAGCAGTACTTC. Translated: CASSSASGGSYEQYF. This chain joins TRBV6-6 and TRBJ2-7, with 11 bases that match TRBD2. V lost 6 bases, J lost 3 bases, and 7 bases stayed unmatched. The CDR3 has 15 amino acids. Germline V gives CDR1 MNHNY, CDR2 SVGAGI (reference sequence).

This sequence joins TRBV5-4 and TRBJ2-1; 9 bases are a match to TRBD2. The V segment lost 0 bases and the J segment 9 bases; nucleotides outside the gene matches: 7. CDR3 length equals 15 residues. Looked up from germline, CDR1 is SGHNT and CDR2 is YYREEE (reference sequence). CDR3 nucleotide sequence: TGTGCCAGCAGCTTGGAGGGACTAGCATTAAGTGAGCAGTTCTTC. It specifies CASSLEGLALSEQFF.

The V call is TRBV7-9, the J call TRBJ2-1, with D perhaps matching TRBD1 (5 bases). The germline gives CDR1 SEHNR, CDR2 FQNEAQ (reference sequence). The length of the CDR3 is 13 residues. The V and J ends lost 1 base and 9 bases respectively, with 10 bases between them. The CDR3 reads CASSLEWGTEQFF. CDR3 coding DNA: TGTGCCAGCAGCTTAGAGTGGGGCACTGAGCAGTTCTTC. The full variable domain, its missing parts supplied by reference TRBV7-9 and TRBJ2-1, is DTGVSQNPRHKITKRGQNVTFRCDPISEHNRLYWYRQTLGQGPEFLTYFQNEAQLEKSRLLSDRFSAERPKGSFSTLEIQRTEQGDSAMYLCASSLEWGTEQFFGPGTRLTVL.

The chain employs TRBV5-4 and TRBJ1-1, with a tentative D call TRBD1 (6 bases). This CDR3 is 14 amino acids long. The ends were cut back, 3 bases at V and 4 bases at J, with 13 bases in the middle. CDR1 and CDR2 from the germline V gene are SGHNT and YYREEE (reference sequence). DNA of the CDR3: TGTGCCAGCAGCTCGCAGGGGAAGGGCACTGAAGCTTTCTTT. Translating gives CASSSQGKGTEAFF.

This chain connects TRBV28 to TRBJ1-1; a possible D gene is TRBD1 (5 bases). CDR1 is MDHEN and CDR2 is SYDVKM in the germline V gene. Between the trimmed V and J ends, which lost 2 bases and 4 bases, there was a span of 14 bases. The CDR3 has 15 amino acids. This CDR3 is CASSLRRWGGTEAFF. DNA of the CDR3: TGTGCCAGCAGTTTAAGACGGTGGGGGGGCACTGAAGCTTTCTTT. The full variable domain, its missing parts supplied by reference TRBV28 and TRBJ1-1, is DVKVTQSSRYLVKRTGEKVFLECVQDMDHENMFWYRQDPGLGLRLIYFSYDVKMKEKGDIPEGYSVSREKKERFSLILESASTNQTSMYLCASSLRRWGGTEAFFGQGTRLTVV.

J is TRBJ2-5 and V is TRBV11-3; possibly TRBD2 for D (7 bases). V lost 5 bases and J 4 bases, leaving 11 bases between the germline ends. From germline, CDR1 is SGHNT and CDR2 YENEEA. This CDR3 is built from 13 residues. The CDR3 DNA reads as TGTGCCAGCAGCCCGGGGGGCCCAGAGACCCAGTACTTC. This translates into CASSPGGPETQYF.

V is TRBV30 and J is TRBJ2-5, with a tentative D call TRBD2 (6 bases). Trimming pared 2 bases from V and 5 bases from J, leaving 12 bases between. Germline CDR1 reads GTSNPN; CDR2 reads SVGIG (reference sequence). The CDR3 contains 13 residues. CDR3 nucleotides: TGTGCCTGGAGTCGTCAGGAGGGTGAGACCCAGTACTTC. This encodes CAWSRQEGETQYF.

This chain links TRBV19 with TRBJ2-7; 7 positions match TRBD2. Germline V gene data show CDR1 as LNHDA and CDR2 as SQIVND (reference sequence). The CDR3 has 14 residues. J gave up 5 bases and V 5 bases, and 9 bases lay outside the gene matches. DNA of the CDR3: TGTGCCAGTAGTCGAGGGGCGGGAGTCCACGAGCAGTACTTC. This gives the protein CASSRGAGVHEQYF.

This clone was found a few times. This chain connects TRBV5-1 to TRBJ2-2; TRBD1 matches at 8 bases. There are 14 residues in the CDR3. V lost 3 bases to trimming and J lost 4 bases; unmatched junction nucleotides: 2. Germline assignment: CDR1 SGHRS and CDR2 YFSETQ. In DNA form, the CDR3 reads TGCGCCAGCAGCTGGGGACAGGTCACCGGGGAGCTGTTTTTT. Protein product: CASSWGQVTGELFF.

A single count supports this clone. This chain joins TRBV5-4 and TRBJ2-7; TRBD1 matches 9 bases. The germline gives CDR1 SGHNT, CDR2 YYREEE (reference sequence). The CDR3 spans 14 residues. Trimming took 3 bases from V and 2 from J; bases not matched to a gene: 3. CDR3 protein: CASSSGDRAYEQYF. The CDR3 DNA reads TGTGCCAGCAGCTCGGGGGACAGGGCCTACGAGCAGTACTTC.

Only one count was recorded for this clone. This chain joins TRBV19 and TRBJ1-2; no definite D call. V was shortened by 3 bases and J by 5 bases, with 13 bases between the two germline ends. The CDR3 totals 14 residues. Germline loops: CDR1 LNHDA, CDR2 SQIVND (reference sequence). The CDR3 is CASSILEEYYGYTF. The CDR3, as DNA: TGTGCCAGTAGTATCCTGGAGGAGTATTATGGCTACACCTTC.

The rearrangement links TRBV4-1 to TRBJ1-2, with 9 bases lining up with TRBD1. Germline assignment: CDR1 MGHRA and CDR2 YSYEKL. The junction had 9 bases not matched to a gene; V was cut back by 5 bases and J by 2 bases. This CDR3 has 16 amino acids. The CDR3, as DNA: TGCGCCAGCAGCTCAAGGGCGGGACAGGGAAACTATGGCTACACCTTC. It codes for CASSSRAGQGNYGYTF.

The V call is TRBV2, the J call TRBJ2-1, with a weak D call TRBD1 (5 bases). Germline values: CDR1 SNHLY, CDR2 FYNNEI. There are 15 residues in the CDR3. The V and J ends lost 6 bases and 0 bases respectively, with 12 bases between them. The CDR3 sequence is CASRGRGLSYNEQFF. CDR3 nucleotides: TGTGCCAGCAGAGGTAGGGGTCTCTCCTACAATGAGCAGTTCTTC.

J is TRBJ1-1 and V is TRBV5-4; a weak D match, TRBD1 (6 bases). This CDR3 has 15 residues. V was cut by 5 bases and J by 1 base, with 15 bases left in between. Per the germline V gene, CDR1 is SGHNT and CDR2 is YYREEE (reference sequence). CDR3 coding DNA: TGTGCCAGCAGGTCTGGACAGTTGGGGAACACTGAAGCTTTCTTT. Protein sequence: CASRSGQLGNTEAFF.

V gene TRBV6-1 combines with J gene TRBJ2-7; D is perhaps TRBD2 (5 bases). The germline CDR1 and CDR2 sequences are MNHNS and SASEGT. Trimming took off 4 bases at V and 0 bases at J, with 10 bases between the two ends. CDR3 length equals 14 residues. CDR3: CASSGRGSSYEQYF. In DNA, the CDR3 is TGTGCCAGCAGTGGGCGCGGGTCCTCCTACGAGCAGTACTTC.

The chain uses TRBV30 and TRBJ2-5; D may be TRBD1 (6 bases). This CDR3 comprises 13 residues. Germline V gene lookup returns CDR1 GTSNPN and CDR2 SVGIG (reference sequence). The V and J ends lost 1 base and 4 bases respectively, with 10 bases between them. This CDR3 is CAWSGGHGETQYF. Written as DNA, the CDR3 is TGTGCCTGGAGTGGGGGACACGGAGAGACCCAGTACTTC.